The clone carrying this T cell receptor (beta chain) was detected only a few times. The antigen is undetermined. This entry is derived from a study of T-cell memory formation after mild COVID-19. Study background: Largely donor-specific sequence clusters came from two donors. The study's findings and limits: Several responding clones turned up in pre-infection memory, indicating that cross-reactive memory may have taken part. Clones which contracted sat mainly in CM and EM if CD4+, and in EMRA if CD8+.

V lost 1 base to trimming and J lost 3 bases, with 10 bases between them. Germline V gene data show CDR1 as SEHNR and CDR2 as FQNEAQ (reference sequence). The CDR3 sequence is 15 residues long. 5'RACE with constant-segment primers yielded barcoded, UMI-tagged TCR alpha and TCR beta cDNA libraries. Using its own MiXCR run on the 5' RACE reads, TCRdb lists one record per CDR3 protein. Of 200,000 to 300,000 distinct CDR3 sequences listed, just over 15% are singletons. V is TRBV7-9 and J is TRBJ1-5; D is possibly TRBD1 (5 bases). Material for sequencing was PBMCs or a T cell subset sorted from them (not recorded which). This sequence was found in an adult woman who had mild COVID-19 (a few samples of this study predate the infection). Cell type and time point are not known. The CDR3 loop is CASSLGSGVNQPQHF. DNA for the CDR3: TGTGCCAGCAGCTTAGGGTCGGGGGTCAATCAGCCCCAGCATTTT.